This passage covers 5 T cell receptor beta chains from one sample sequenced in a study of cytomegalovirus exposure and HLA in healthy donors. Primers included in the PCR were 60 Vbeta and 13 Jbeta primers. TCRdb's table, derived via immunoSEQ multiplex PCR, lists solely in-frame clones and lacks some. The data show 200,000 or so clones, 82% seen once. The source material was PBMCs. All receptors derive from a woman between 45 and 65 years old in good health and CMV-seropositive.

This clone was detected only a few times. The chain employs TRBV7-2 and TRBJ2-7, with a possible D match to TRBD1 (7 bases). Trimming stripped 5 bases from V and 6 bases from J, with 17 bases between. The V gene's germline CDR1 is SGHTA and CDR2 FQGNSA. This CDR3 has 14 residues. The CDR3 is CASSLGQAGGEQYF. The CDR3 region has the DNA TGTGCCAGCAGCCTCGGACAGGCCGGGGGCGAGCAGTACTTC.

The CDR3 here is CASSRRQGAYEQYF. The CDR3 bases are TGTGCCAGCAGTCGTCGACAGGGGGCCTACGAGCAGTACTTC. The rearrangement uses TRBV6-5 and TRBJ2-7; TRBD1 matches at 9 bases. CDR1 is MNHEY, CDR2 SVGAGI, per germline. The CDR3 has 14 amino acids. The junction had 4 bases not matched to a gene; V was cut back by 5 bases and J by 2 bases.

This CDR3 reads CASSSGGLHETQYF. The CDR3 region has the DNA TGTGCCAGCAGCTCGGGGGGCCTCCATGAGACCCAGTACTTC. The chain joins TRBV11-2 to TRBJ2-5; D might be TRBD2 (7 bases). Germline CDR1 reads SGHAT; CDR2 reads FQNNGV. This CDR3 is built from 14 residues. The V end lost 4 bases, the J end lost 5 bases, and 14 bases lay between the germline ends.

The chain joins TRBV18 to TRBJ2-2; 7 bases agree with TRBD1. The CDR3 contains 16 residues. After removal of 3 bases from V and 3 bases from J, the junction contained 7 bases not matched to a gene. Per germline, CDR1 KGHSH and CDR2 LQKENI. The CDR3 DNA is TGTGCCAGCTCACCTAACACAGGGGCGGACACCGGGGAGCTGTTTTTT. Translation: CASSPNTGADTGELFF.

J is TRBJ2-5 and V is TRBV7-9, with D possibly matching TRBD2 (6 bases). The J call may be incorrect, as the DNA end agrees better with TRBJ2-7. The CDR3 length is 15 residues. Germline V gives CDR1 SEHNR, CDR2 FQNEAQ (reference sequence). The CDR3 nucleotides read TGTGCCAGCAGCTACCAGGGAAGGGAGGTCGACGAGCAGTACTTC. Its protein is CASSYQGREVDEQYF.